The entry that follows covers one T cell receptor (beta chain) sequence. This table comes from immunoSEQ multiplex PCR, and its TCRdb copy is limited to in-frame clones, with some not included. The repertoire holds fewer than 9,000 clones, with about four fifths as singletons. This sample is part of a study of somatic mutations in cytotoxic T cells in rheumatoid arthritis. This sequence originates from an adult with rheumatoid arthritis. The sequencing sample was made of CD8+ T cells sorted from blood.

In DNA form, the CDR3 reads TGTGCCAGCAGCCCGCGGAGCAGCGACTACACCTTC. This codes for CASSPRSSDYTF. The genes are TRBV7-2 and TRBJ1-2; D unclear. From germline, CDR1 is SGHTA and CDR2 FQGNSA. The ends were cut back, 5 bases at V and 10 bases at J, with 14 bases in the middle. This CDR3 comprises 12 residues.